This T cell receptor beta chain was recovered during a study of cytomegalovirus exposure and HLA in healthy donors. The study's findings and limits: Certain indistinguishable V segments, among them TRBV6-2 and TRBV6-3, were excluded.

The length of the CDR3 is 11 residues. Germline CDR1 and CDR2: GTSNPN and SVGIG (reference sequence). V lost 8 bases and J lost 4, with 8 bases in between. This clone was seen a few times. Its target is unknown. The PCR contained 60 Vbeta and 13 Jbeta primers. TCRdb's copy holds only in-frame clones and misses some; the assay was immunoSEQ multiplex PCR. In the table there are fewer than 150,000 clones, 74% of which are singletons. Specimen: PBMCs. This clonotype originated in a woman in her fifties or sixties in good health and CMV-seropositive. The rearrangement joins TRBV30 to TRBJ1-4; weak D call: TRBD1 (5 bases). CDR3: CAGAFNEKLFF. The CDR3 nucleotides are TGTGCCGGGGCCTTTAATGAAAAACTGTTTTTT.